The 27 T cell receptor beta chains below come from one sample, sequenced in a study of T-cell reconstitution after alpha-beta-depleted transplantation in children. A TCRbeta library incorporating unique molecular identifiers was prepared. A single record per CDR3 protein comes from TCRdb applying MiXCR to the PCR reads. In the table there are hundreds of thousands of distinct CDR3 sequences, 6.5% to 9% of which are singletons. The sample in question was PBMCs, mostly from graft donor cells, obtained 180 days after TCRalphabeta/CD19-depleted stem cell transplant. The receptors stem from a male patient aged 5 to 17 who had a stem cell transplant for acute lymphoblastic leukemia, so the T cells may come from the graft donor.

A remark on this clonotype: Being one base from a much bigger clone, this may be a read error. CDR3 residues: CATVPSGKSYYNEQFF. The DNA of the CDR3 is TGTGCCACCGTCCCGAGTGGCAAGAGCTACTACAATGAGCAGTTCTTC. This chain joins TRBV10-3 and TRBJ2-1; D is unresolved. The CDR3 length is 16 residues. In germline, CDR1 is ENHRY, CDR2 SYGVKD. V lost 10 bases, J lost 3 bases, and 22 bases lay in between.

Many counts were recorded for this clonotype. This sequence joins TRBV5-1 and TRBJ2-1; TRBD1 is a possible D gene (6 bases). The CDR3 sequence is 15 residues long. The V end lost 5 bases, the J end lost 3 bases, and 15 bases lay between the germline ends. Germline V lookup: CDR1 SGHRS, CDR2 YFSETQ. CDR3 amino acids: CASRPKGESYNEQFF. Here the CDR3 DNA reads TGCGCCAGCAGGCCGAAGGGGGAGAGCTACAATGAGCAGTTCTTC. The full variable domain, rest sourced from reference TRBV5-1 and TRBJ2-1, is KAGVTQTPRYLIKTRGQQVTLSCSPISGHRSVSWYQQTPGQGLQFLFEYFSETQRNKGNFPGRFSGRQFSNSRSEMNVSTLELGDSALYLCASRPKGESYNEQFFGPGTRLTVL.

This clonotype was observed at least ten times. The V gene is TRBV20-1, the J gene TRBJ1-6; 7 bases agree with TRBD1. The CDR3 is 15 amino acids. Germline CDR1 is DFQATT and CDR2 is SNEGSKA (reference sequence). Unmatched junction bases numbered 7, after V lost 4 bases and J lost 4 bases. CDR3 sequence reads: CSATGTAGYNSPLHF. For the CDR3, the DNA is TGCAGTGCTACAGGGACAGCCGGATATAATTCACCCCTCCACTTT.

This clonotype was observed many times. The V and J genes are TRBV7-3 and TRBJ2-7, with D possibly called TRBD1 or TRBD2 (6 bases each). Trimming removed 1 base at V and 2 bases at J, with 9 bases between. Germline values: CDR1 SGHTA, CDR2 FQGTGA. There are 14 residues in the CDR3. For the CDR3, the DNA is TGTGCCAGCAGCTTAATTGGGGGGCCCTACGAGCAGTACTTC. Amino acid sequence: CASSLIGGPYEQYF.

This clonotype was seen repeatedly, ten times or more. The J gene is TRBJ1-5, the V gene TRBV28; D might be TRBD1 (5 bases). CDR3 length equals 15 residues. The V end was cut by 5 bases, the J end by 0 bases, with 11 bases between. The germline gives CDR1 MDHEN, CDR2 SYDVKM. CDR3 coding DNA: TGTGCCAGCAGTCTCCCGGGGGTTAGCAATCAGCCCCAGCATTTT. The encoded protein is CASSLPGVSNQPQHF.

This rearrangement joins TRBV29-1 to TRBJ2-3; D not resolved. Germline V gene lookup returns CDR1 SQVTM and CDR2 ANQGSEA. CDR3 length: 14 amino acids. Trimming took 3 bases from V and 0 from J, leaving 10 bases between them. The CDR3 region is CSVDIGASTDTQYF. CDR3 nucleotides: TGCAGCGTTGATATAGGAGCTAGCACAGATACGCAGTATTTT.

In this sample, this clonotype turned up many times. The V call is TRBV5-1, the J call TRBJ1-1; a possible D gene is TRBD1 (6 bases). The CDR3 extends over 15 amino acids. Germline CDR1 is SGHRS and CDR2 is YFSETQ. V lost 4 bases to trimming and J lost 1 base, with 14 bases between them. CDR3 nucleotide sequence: TGCGCCAGCAGCGTAACAGTGGGACAGAACACTGAAGCTTTCTTT. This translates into CASSVTVGQNTEAFF.

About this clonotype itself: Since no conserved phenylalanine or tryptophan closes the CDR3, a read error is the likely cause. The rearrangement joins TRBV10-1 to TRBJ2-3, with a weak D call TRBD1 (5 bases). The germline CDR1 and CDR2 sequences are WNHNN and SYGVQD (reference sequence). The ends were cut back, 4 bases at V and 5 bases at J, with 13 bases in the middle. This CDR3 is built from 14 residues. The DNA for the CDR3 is TGCGCCAGCAGTGGACAGTGGTCATTAGATACGCAGTATTTG. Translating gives CASSGQWSLDTQYL.

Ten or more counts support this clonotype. The DNA of the CDR3 is TGCGCCAGCAGCCAGTCGATGGGGGACTGGAGGGGTCTTAATTCACCCCTCCACTTT. Residues: CASSQSMGDWRGLNSPLHF. The V gene is TRBV4-3, the J gene TRBJ1-6; D might be TRBD1 (5 bases). The ends were cut back, 3 bases at V and 6 bases at J, with 24 bases in the middle. CDR1 and CDR2 (germline): LGHNA, YSLEER. The CDR3 loop spans 19 amino acids.

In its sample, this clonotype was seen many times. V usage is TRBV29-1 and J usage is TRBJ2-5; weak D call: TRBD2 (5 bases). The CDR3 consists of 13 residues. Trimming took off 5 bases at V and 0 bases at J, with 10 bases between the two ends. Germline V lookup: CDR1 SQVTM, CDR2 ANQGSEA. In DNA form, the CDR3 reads TGCAGCGTTAGCGGATCGTACCAAGAGACCCAGTACTTC. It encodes CSVSGSYQETQYF.

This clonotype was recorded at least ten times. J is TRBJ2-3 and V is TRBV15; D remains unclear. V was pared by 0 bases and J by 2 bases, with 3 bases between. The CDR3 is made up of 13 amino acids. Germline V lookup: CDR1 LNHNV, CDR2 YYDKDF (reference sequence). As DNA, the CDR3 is TGTGCCACCAGCAGAGAGTTCACAGATACGCAGTATTTT. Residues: CATSREFTDTQYF. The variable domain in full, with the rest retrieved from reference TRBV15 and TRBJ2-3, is DAMVIQNPRYQVTQFGKPVTLSCSQTLNHNVMYWYQQKSSQAPKLLFHYYDKDFNNEADTPDNFQSRRPNTSFCFLDIRSPGLGDTAMYLCATSREFTDTQYFGPGTRLTVL.

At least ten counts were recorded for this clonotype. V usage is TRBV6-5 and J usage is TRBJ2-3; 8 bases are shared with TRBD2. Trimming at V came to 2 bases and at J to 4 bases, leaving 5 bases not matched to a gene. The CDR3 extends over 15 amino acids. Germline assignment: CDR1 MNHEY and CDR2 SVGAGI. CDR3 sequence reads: CASSYGSGIPDTQYF. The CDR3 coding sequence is TGTGCCAGCAGTTACGGTAGCGGGATACCAGATACGCAGTATTTT.

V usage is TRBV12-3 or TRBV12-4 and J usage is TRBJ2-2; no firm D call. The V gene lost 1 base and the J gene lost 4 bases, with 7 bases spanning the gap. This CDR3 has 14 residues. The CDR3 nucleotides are TGTGCCAGCAGTTTAGGGTCCCCCACCGGGGAGCTGTTTTTT. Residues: CASSLGSPTGELFF.

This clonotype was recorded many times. The CDR3 loop reads CAISERGAMDEQFF. Written as DNA, the CDR3 is TGTGCCATCAGTGAACGCGGGGCGATGGATGAGCAGTTCTTC. The chain employs TRBV10-3 and TRBJ2-1, with a weak D call TRBD2 (6 bases). This CDR3 region has 14 residues. V was shortened by 3 bases and J by 8 bases, with 14 bases between the two germline ends. Per germline, CDR1 ENHRY and CDR2 SYGVKD.

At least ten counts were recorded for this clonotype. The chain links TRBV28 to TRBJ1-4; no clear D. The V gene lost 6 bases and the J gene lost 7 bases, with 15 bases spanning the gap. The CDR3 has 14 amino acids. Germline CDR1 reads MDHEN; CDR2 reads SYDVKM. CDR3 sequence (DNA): TGTGCCAGCAGCCCTCAATCCTGGGGTGAAAAACTGTTTTTT. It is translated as CASSPQSWGEKLFF.

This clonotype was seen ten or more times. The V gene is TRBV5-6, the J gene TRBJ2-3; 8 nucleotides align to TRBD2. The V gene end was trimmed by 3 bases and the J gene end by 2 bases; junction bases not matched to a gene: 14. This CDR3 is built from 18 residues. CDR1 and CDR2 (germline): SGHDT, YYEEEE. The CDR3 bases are TGTGCCAGCAGCTCCTTGGGGTCTAGCGGGTTCTACACAGATACGCAGTATTTT. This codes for CASSSLGSSGFYTDTQYF. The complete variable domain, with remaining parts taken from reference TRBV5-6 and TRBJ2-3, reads DAGVTQSPTHLIKTRGQQVTLRCSPKSGHDTVSWYQQALGQGPQFIFQYYEEEERQRGNFPDRFSGHQFPNYSSELNVNALLLGDSALYLCASSSLGSSGFYTDTQYFGPGTRLTVL.

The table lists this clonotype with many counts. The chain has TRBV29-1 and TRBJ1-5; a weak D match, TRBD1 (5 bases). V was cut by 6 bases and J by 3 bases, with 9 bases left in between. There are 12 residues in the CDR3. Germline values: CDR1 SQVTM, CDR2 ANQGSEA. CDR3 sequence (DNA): TGCAGCGTCGGGACGGCCAATCAGCCCCAGCATTTT. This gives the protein CSVGTANQPQHF. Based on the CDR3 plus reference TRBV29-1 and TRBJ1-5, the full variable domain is SAVISQKPSRDICQRGTSLTIQCQVDSQVTMMFWYRQQPGQSLTLIATANQGSEATYESGFVIDKFPISRPNLTFSTLTVSNMSPEDSSIYLCSVGTANQPQHFGDGTRLSIL.

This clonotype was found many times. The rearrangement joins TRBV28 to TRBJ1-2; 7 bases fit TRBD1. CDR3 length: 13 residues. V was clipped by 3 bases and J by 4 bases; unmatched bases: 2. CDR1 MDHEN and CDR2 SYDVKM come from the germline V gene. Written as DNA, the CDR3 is TGTGCCAGCAGTTTCCGGGACAGCTATGGCTACACCTTC. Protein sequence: CASSFRDSYGYTF.

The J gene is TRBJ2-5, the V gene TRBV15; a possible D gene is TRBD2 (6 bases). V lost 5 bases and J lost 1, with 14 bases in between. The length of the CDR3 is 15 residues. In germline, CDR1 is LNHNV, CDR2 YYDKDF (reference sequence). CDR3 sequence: CATSSREFSQETQYF. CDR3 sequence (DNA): TGTGCCACCAGCTCCCGGGAGTTCTCCCAAGAGACCCAGTACTTC.

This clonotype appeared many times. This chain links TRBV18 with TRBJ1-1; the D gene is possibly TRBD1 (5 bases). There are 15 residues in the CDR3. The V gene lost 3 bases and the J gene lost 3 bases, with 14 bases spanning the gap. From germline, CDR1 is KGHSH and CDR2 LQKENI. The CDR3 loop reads CASSPRQPLDTEAFF. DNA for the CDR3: TGTGCCAGCTCACCGCGACAGCCCCTGGACACTGAAGCTTTCTTT.

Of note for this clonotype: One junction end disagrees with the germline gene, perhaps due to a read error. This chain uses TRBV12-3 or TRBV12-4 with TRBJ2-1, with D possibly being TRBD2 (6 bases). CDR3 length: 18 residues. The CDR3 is CACSYSGSSGPLRNEQFF. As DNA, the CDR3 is TGTGCCTGCAGTTACTCCGGAAGTAGCGGTCCCCTCCGCAATGAGCAGTTCTTC.

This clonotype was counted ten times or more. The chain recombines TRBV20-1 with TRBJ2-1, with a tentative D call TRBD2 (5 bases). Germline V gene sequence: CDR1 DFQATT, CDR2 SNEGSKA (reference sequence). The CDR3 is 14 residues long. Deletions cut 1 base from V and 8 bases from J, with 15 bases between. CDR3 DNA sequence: TGCAGTGCTAGAGTCGCCGGGGTCCCCTATGAGCAGTTCTTC. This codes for CSARVAGVPYEQFF.

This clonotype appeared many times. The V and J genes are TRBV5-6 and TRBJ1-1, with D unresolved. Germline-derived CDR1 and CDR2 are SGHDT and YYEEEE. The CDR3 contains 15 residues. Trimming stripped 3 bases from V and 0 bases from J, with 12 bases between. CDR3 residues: CASSSGVYMNTEAFF. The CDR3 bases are TGTGCCAGCAGCTCCGGGGTTTACATGAACACTGAAGCTTTCTTT.

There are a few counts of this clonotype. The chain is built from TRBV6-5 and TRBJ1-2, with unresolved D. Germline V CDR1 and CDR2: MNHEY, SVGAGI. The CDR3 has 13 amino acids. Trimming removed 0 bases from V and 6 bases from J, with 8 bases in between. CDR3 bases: TGTGCCAGCAGTTACTCCGGTTGGAATGGCTACACCTTC. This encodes CASSYSGWNGYTF.

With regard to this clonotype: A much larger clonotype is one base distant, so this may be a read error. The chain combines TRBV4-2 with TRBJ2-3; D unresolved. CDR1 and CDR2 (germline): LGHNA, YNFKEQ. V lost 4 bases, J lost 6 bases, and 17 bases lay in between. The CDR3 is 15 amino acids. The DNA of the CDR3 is TGTGCCAGCAGCCCAGATGGACCAAATGGGGATACGCAGTATTTT. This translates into CASSPDGPNGDTQYF.

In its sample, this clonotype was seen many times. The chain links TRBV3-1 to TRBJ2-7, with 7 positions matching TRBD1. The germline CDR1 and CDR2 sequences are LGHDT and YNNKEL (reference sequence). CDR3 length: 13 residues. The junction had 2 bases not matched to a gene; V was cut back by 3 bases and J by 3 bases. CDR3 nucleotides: TGTGCCAGCAGCCAGGGGACAGACTACGAGCAGTACTTC. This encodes CASSQGTDYEQYF.

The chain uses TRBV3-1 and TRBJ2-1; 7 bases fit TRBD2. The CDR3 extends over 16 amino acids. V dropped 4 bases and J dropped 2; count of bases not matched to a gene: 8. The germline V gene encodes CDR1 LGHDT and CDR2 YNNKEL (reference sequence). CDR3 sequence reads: CASSLYREVPYNEQFF. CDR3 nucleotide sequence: TGTGCCAGCAGCCTTTATCGGGAGGTCCCCTACAATGAGCAGTTCTTC.